These T cell receptor beta chains were read from a single sample in a study of cytomegalovirus exposure and HLA in healthy donors. Profiling relied on immunoSEQ multiplex PCR, and the TCRdb table lists in-frame clones only, not all of them. The sample comprises around 250,000 clones, almost 90% of which are singletons, and 0.37% rests with the top ten. Material for sequencing was PBMCs. These receptors originate from a woman aged 18-30 years in good health and CMV-seronegative. CDR3s leave out the opening cysteine and the closing phenylalanine or tryptophan. Each record gives: J gene, V gene, CDR3 protein.

j_call: TRBJ2-2; v_call: TRBV18; cdr3_aa: ASSPFLIDRHANTGELF
j_call: TRBJ1-6; v_call: TRBV6-1; cdr3_aa: ATTFAVLYNSPLH
j_call: TRBJ1-3; v_call: TRBV4-1; cdr3_aa: ASSQWDRATGNTIY
j_call: TRBJ1-6; v_call: TRBV5-6; cdr3_aa: ASSLYGEGAGASPLH
j_call: TRBJ1-2; v_call: TRBV29-1; cdr3_aa: SVEPQGGAGGYT
j_call: TRBJ1-4; v_call: TRBV28; cdr3_aa: ASSSGLSPAGEKLF
j_call: TRBJ2-1; v_call: TRBV6-6; cdr3_aa: ASMSGGSAGEQF
j_call: TRBJ1-1; v_call: TRBV7-6; cdr3_aa: ASSLKQGAEAF
j_call: TRBJ1-5; v_call: TRBV5-5; cdr3_aa: ASSLTGGNQPQH
j_call: TRBJ2-3; v_call: TRBV7-2; cdr3_aa: ASSLAGWTRVVTDTQY
j_call: TRBJ1-1; v_call: TRBV5-1; cdr3_aa: ASSPDRPNTEAF
j_call: TRBJ2-3; v_call: TRBV9; cdr3_aa: ASSASPSGVSTDTQY
j_call: TRBJ2-2; v_call: TRBV7-2; cdr3_aa: ASSLGAGPNTGELF
j_call: TRBJ1-4; v_call: TRBV28; cdr3_aa: ASSTTETATNEKLF
j_call: TRBJ2-1; v_call: TRBV5-1; cdr3_aa: ASSLRDSLDIEQF
j_call: TRBJ2-7; v_call: TRBV13; cdr3_aa: ASSLSRLRSSSYEQY
j_call: TRBJ2-5; v_call: TRBV5-1; cdr3_aa: ASSLAGGGAQETQY
j_call: TRBJ1-2; v_call: TRBV5-1; cdr3_aa: ASSLGPGINHFRFNYGYT
j_call: TRBJ2-3; v_call: TRBV5-1; cdr3_aa: ASSFAGGTTDTQY
j_call: TRBJ1-1; v_call: TRBV6-5; cdr3_aa: ASNPGGFTEAF
j_call: TRBJ2-7; v_call: TRBV6-5; cdr3_aa: ASSSTRYEQY
j_call: TRBJ2-1; v_call: TRBV25-1; cdr3_aa: ASSQSPGGSSYNEQF
j_call: TRBJ2-1; v_call: TRBV7-9; cdr3_aa: ASSFSLSEQF
j_call: TRBJ2-1; v_call: TRBV6-5; cdr3_aa: ASSYSLGGSYNEQF
j_call: TRBJ2-2; v_call: TRBV19; cdr3_aa: ASCRDRVRTGELF
j_call: TRBJ2-2; v_call: TRBV15; cdr3_aa: ATSRGAWGGGTGELF
j_call: TRBJ2-7; v_call: TRBV7-9; cdr3_aa: ASRGWTGKSDEQY
j_call: TRBJ2-2; v_call: TRBV10-3; cdr3_aa: AISDPTGLNTGELF
j_call: TRBJ2-1; v_call: TRBV27; cdr3_aa: ASSLILDRPNEQF
j_call: TRBJ1-5; v_call: TRBV28; cdr3_aa: ASNDSGNQPQH
j_call: TRBJ2-3; v_call: TRBV6-5; cdr3_aa: ASIGGGASDTQY
j_call: TRBJ2-1; v_call: TRBV11-3; cdr3_aa: ASSSPRTSGQSSYNEQF
j_call: TRBJ2-3; v_call: TRBV2; cdr3_aa: ASRIALAGFTDTQY
j_call: TRBJ2-7; v_call: TRBV2; cdr3_aa: ASSEVGQTYEQY
j_call: TRBJ1-2; v_call: TRBV4-1; cdr3_aa: ASSQTGIYGYT
j_call: TRBJ1-2; v_call: TRBV28; cdr3_aa: ASSSQGYGYT
j_call: TRBJ2-7; v_call: TRBV5-6; cdr3_aa: ASSLEGHGYEQY
j_call: TRBJ1-1; v_call: TRBV2; cdr3_aa: ASTAGYTGAEAF
j_call: TRBJ1-6; v_call: TRBV27; cdr3_aa: ASRALRDIPAYNSPLH
j_call: TRBJ2-6; v_call: TRBV19; cdr3_aa: ASSIEDSANSGANVLT
j_call: TRBJ1-2; v_call: TRBV7-8; cdr3_aa: ASSPFGGGYGYT
j_call: TRBJ1-3; v_call: TRBV18; cdr3_aa: ASSPPGPSPDSGNTIY
j_call: TRBJ2-5; v_call: TRBV12-5; cdr3_aa: ASGFRIQGVETQY
j_call: TRBJ1-5; v_call: TRBV30; cdr3_aa: AWSQGGNQPQH
j_call: TRBJ1-1; v_call: TRBV11-2; cdr3_aa: ASSLGQNTEAF
j_call: TRBJ2-2; v_call: TRBV29-1; cdr3_aa: SVRPTNRVSGELF
j_call: TRBJ1-1; v_call: TRBV6-5; cdr3_aa: ASSPVPNTEAF
j_call: TRBJ2-2; v_call: TRBV27; cdr3_aa: ASSYLGQGSTGELF
j_call: TRBJ1-2; v_call: TRBV5-6; cdr3_aa: ASSFNNYGYT
j_call: TRBJ2-1; v_call: TRBV28; cdr3_aa: ASSPRGLHSYNEQF
j_call: TRBJ2-1; v_call: TRBV5-1; cdr3_aa: ASTPVMSGNEQF
j_call: TRBJ2-5; v_call: TRBV25-1; cdr3_aa: ASSEGGTGIETQY
j_call: TRBJ2-1; v_call: TRBV5-1; cdr3_aa: ASSLAGEQF